The sequence of this T cell receptor beta chain was determined in a study of OX40 agonist ivuxolimab in advanced cancers. As for the study in general: Ivuxolimab, which is an agonistic anti-OX40 (CD134) antibody, was administered to the patients.

The study, taken as a whole, reports: With doses of 0.1 to 3.0 mg/kg, CD4+ and CD8+ blood T cells had undergone clonal expansion by week 6.

Worth noting for this clone: Its antigen is currently unknown.

Per germline, CDR1 SGHVS and CDR2 FNYEAQ. Between the trimmed V and J ends, which lost 5 bases and 0 bases, there was a span of 9 bases. The CDR3 runs 14 residues. Assay used: immunoSEQ multiplex PCR; TCRdb lists only in-frame clones, some missing. The sample consists of 55,000 to 80,000 clones, under 95% of them appearing once. The V gene is TRBV7-6, the J gene TRBJ2-3; the D is unclear. This receptor was taken from an adult with an advanced solid tumor such as melanoma, head and neck, liver or kidney cancer. The input for sequencing was CD4+ or CD8+ T cells sorted from blood, taken in a trial of the OX40 agonist ivuxolimab. This CDR3 is CASSLTVSTDTQYF. The CDR3 DNA reads as TGTGCCAGCAGCCTGACGGTTAGCACAGATACGCAGTATTTT.